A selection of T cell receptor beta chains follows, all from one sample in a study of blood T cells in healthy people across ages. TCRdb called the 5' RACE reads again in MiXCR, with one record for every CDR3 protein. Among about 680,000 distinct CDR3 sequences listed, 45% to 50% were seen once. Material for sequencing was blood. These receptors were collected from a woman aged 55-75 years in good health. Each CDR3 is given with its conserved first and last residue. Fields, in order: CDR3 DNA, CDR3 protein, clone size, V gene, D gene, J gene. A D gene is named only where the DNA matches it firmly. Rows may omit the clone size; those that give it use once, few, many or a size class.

CDR3nt: TGTGCCAGCAGCGAGAAGGCCTCTGGGGCCAACGTCCTGACTTTC; CDR3aa: CASSEKASGANVLTF; abundance: few; v_gene: TRBV6-4; d_gene: -; j_gene: TRBJ2-6
CDR3nt: TGTGCCAGCAGACCCGGGACTAGCGGGAGGGCCGTCAATGAGCAGTTCTTC; CDR3aa: CASRPGTSGRAVNEQFF; abundance: -; v_gene: TRBV12-3/TRBV12-4; d_gene: TRBD2; j_gene: TRBJ2-1
CDR3nt: TGCGCCAGCAGCCAAGTGTGGAGTAGCGGGATAGCTAATGAGCAGTTCTTC; CDR3aa: CASSQVWSSGIANEQFF; abundance: few; v_gene: TRBV4-3; d_gene: TRBD2; j_gene: TRBJ2-1
CDR3nt: TGTGCCAGCAGCTATTTCCTGGATTCCAATGAGCAGTTCTTC; CDR3aa: CASSYFLDSNEQFF; abundance: -; v_gene: TRBV7-2; d_gene: -; j_gene: TRBJ2-1
CDR3nt: TGCAGTGCAGCCCCAGGGGGATCGTCTGGGGCCAACGTCCTGACTTTC; CDR3aa: CSAAPGGSSGANVLTF; abundance: -; v_gene: TRBV20-1; d_gene: TRBD1; j_gene: TRBJ2-6
CDR3nt: TGCGCCAGCAGCCAAGACTTACTGTCAACTAATGAAAAACTGTTTTTT; CDR3aa: CASSQDLLSTNEKLFF; abundance: few; v_gene: TRBV4-3; d_gene: -; j_gene: TRBJ1-4
CDR3nt: TGTGCCAGCACCCCGGGCGGCGCAGGATATGGCTACACCTTC; CDR3aa: CASTPGGAGYGYTF; abundance: -; v_gene: TRBV7-2; d_gene: -; j_gene: TRBJ1-2
CDR3nt: TGTGCCAGCAGCTCGGACAGGGGTACAGATACGCAGTATTTT; CDR3aa: CASSSDRGTDTQYF; abundance: few; v_gene: TRBV7-9; d_gene: TRBD1; j_gene: TRBJ2-3
CDR3nt: TGTGCCAGCAGGGGGGGAAACACCCCCTACGAGCAGTACTTC; CDR3aa: CASRGGNTPYEQYF; abundance: once; v_gene: TRBV28; d_gene: -; j_gene: TRBJ2-7
CDR3nt: TGTGCCAGCAGCCCCAGTTCAGCTTCCTCCTACAATGAGCAGTTCTTC; CDR3aa: CASSPSSASSYNEQFF; abundance: -; v_gene: TRBV9; d_gene: -; j_gene: TRBJ2-1
CDR3nt: TGCAGTGCTAGAGATCCAGACCCTAATGAGCAGTTCTTC; CDR3aa: CSARDPDPNEQFF; abundance: few; v_gene: TRBV20-1; d_gene: -; j_gene: TRBJ2-1
CDR3nt: TGTGCCAGCAGCCAAGAACGAGTGATGAAAGAGACCCAGTACTTC; CDR3aa: CASSQERVMKETQYF; abundance: -; v_gene: TRBV3-1; d_gene: -; j_gene: TRBJ2-5
CDR3nt: TGTGCCAGCAGTTACTCGACGGGGCCCGGGTTGCAATACGAGCAGTACTTC; CDR3aa: CASSYSTGPGLQYEQYF; abundance: -; v_gene: TRBV6-5; d_gene: -; j_gene: TRBJ2-7
CDR3nt: TGTGCCAGTAGTATAGGTCGACTAGCGGGGTTCTCCTACAATGAGCAGTTCTTC; CDR3aa: CASSIGRLAGFSYNEQFF; abundance: -; v_gene: TRBV19; d_gene: TRBD2; j_gene: TRBJ2-1
CDR3nt: TGTGCCAGCAGTCCCGGACTAGCGAGGTTCTCATCCTACGAGCAGTACTTC; CDR3aa: CASSPGLARFSSYEQYF; abundance: -; v_gene: TRBV6-2/TRBV6-3; d_gene: TRBD2; j_gene: TRBJ2-7
CDR3nt: TGTGCCAGCAGCCAAGAACGCGCCAGCGGGGCCACAGATACGCAGTATTTT; CDR3aa: CASSQERASGATDTQYF; abundance: -; v_gene: TRBV3-1; d_gene: TRBD2; j_gene: TRBJ2-3
CDR3nt: TGTGCCAGCAGTTTGGGAGGGGCCCGGACAGGGGGCCGAGGCTACACCTTC; CDR3aa: CASSLGGARTGGRGYTF; abundance: once; v_gene: TRBV12-3/TRBV12-4; d_gene: TRBD1; j_gene: TRBJ1-2
CDR3nt: TGTGCCAGCAGCACCCCGAAGGGACAGGGGGCATATAGTGGGGCCAACGTCCTGACTTTC; CDR3aa: CASSTPKGQGAYSGANVLTF; abundance: -; v_gene: TRBV7-2; d_gene: TRBD1; j_gene: TRBJ2-6
CDR3nt: TGCGCCAGCAGCCAAGATCTTATAACAGGGTATGGCCACACCTTC; CDR3aa: CASSQDLITGYGHTF; abundance: -; v_gene: TRBV4-3; d_gene: -; j_gene: TRBJ1-2
CDR3nt: TGTGCCACCAGTGACCCTACCCCCCAAGTTCATCAAGAGACCCAGTACTTC; CDR3aa: CATSDPTPQVHQETQYF; abundance: many; v_gene: TRBV24-1; d_gene: -; j_gene: TRBJ2-5
CDR3nt: TGTGCCAGCAGTTACTGGGCTGGACAGGGACACGATGGGGATACGCAGTATTTT; CDR3aa: CASSYWAGQGHDGDTQYF; abundance: -; v_gene: TRBV6-5; d_gene: TRBD1; j_gene: TRBJ2-3
CDR3nt: TGTGCCAGCAGGTACAGGGGATCTGGGGCCAACGTCCTGACTTTC; CDR3aa: CASRYRGSGANVLTF; abundance: few; v_gene: TRBV7-2; d_gene: TRBD1; j_gene: TRBJ2-6
CDR3nt: TGTGCCAGCAAGTTGACAGGGTACCGACTCGGTACGCAGTATTTT; CDR3aa: CASKLTGYRLGTQYF; abundance: -; v_gene: TRBV11-2; d_gene: TRBD1; j_gene: TRBJ2-3
CDR3nt: TGTGCCAGCAGCTTAAGCGACCTGAGCTCCTACAATGAGCAGTTCTTC; CDR3aa: CASSLSDLSSYNEQFF; abundance: few; v_gene: TRBV7-2; d_gene: -; j_gene: TRBJ2-1
CDR3nt: TGTGCCAGCAGCTTATCGACGGGGGGCCCTCTAAATGAAAAACTGTTTTTT; CDR3aa: CASSLSTGGPLNEKLFF; abundance: many; v_gene: TRBV7-9; d_gene: -; j_gene: TRBJ1-4
CDR3nt: TGTGCCAGCAGCTTAGGGCCGCCCCCCCAGTACTTC; CDR3aa: CASSLGPPPQYF; abundance: few; v_gene: TRBV7-2; d_gene: -; j_gene: TRBJ2-7
CDR3nt: TGTGCCAGCAGCCAATTGTTGCTTGGAGAGACCCAGTACTTC; CDR3aa: CASSQLLLGETQYF; abundance: -; v_gene: TRBV4-2; d_gene: -; j_gene: TRBJ2-5
CDR3nt: TGCAGTGCTAGAGAATCGGGTAGGGGGGAGTTGGGGACGCAGTATTTT; CDR3aa: CSARESGRGELGTQYF; abundance: -; v_gene: TRBV20-1; d_gene: -; j_gene: TRBJ2-3
CDR3nt: TGTGCCAGCAGCGTCTCGGCGGATTCCTACAATGAGCAGTACTTC; CDR3aa: CASSVSADSYNEQYF; abundance: once; v_gene: TRBV9; d_gene: -; j_gene: TRBJ2-7
CDR3nt: TGTGCCAGCAGCTTTCGGACATCCGAAACGACGAATTCACCCCTCCACTTT; CDR3aa: CASSFRTSETTNSPLHF; abundance: -; v_gene: TRBV27; d_gene: -; j_gene: TRBJ1-6
CDR3nt: TGTGCCAGCAGTTTAGCATATGAGCAGTTCTTC; CDR3aa: CASSLAYEQFF; abundance: many; v_gene: TRBV5-1; d_gene: -; j_gene: TRBJ2-1
CDR3nt: TGTGCCACCAGCAGGAGACAGACCCAAGAGACCCAGTACTTC; CDR3aa: CATSRRQTQETQYF; abundance: -; v_gene: TRBV15; d_gene: -; j_gene: TRBJ2-5
CDR3nt: TGTGCCAGCAGCTCCCTGTATACTCATAGTCGGCCTAGCTCCTATAATTCACCCCTCCACTTT; CDR3aa: CASSSLYTHSRPSSYNSPLHF; abundance: -; v_gene: TRBV7-3; d_gene: -; j_gene: TRBJ1-6
CDR3nt: TGCAGTGCTAGAGACCTAGCGGCCTACAATGAGCAGTTCTTC; CDR3aa: CSARDLAAYNEQFF; abundance: -; v_gene: TRBV20-1; d_gene: TRBD2; j_gene: TRBJ2-1
CDR3nt: TGTGCCAGCAGTTTAAAGGGGGTAACTGAAGCTTTCTTT; CDR3aa: CASSLKGVTEAFF; abundance: -; v_gene: TRBV12-3/TRBV12-4; d_gene: -; j_gene: TRBJ1-1
CDR3nt: TGCAGCGTCGGGGGGAGTAACGGCGACGAGCAGTACTTC; CDR3aa: CSVGGSNGDEQYF; abundance: -; v_gene: TRBV29-1; d_gene: TRBD2; j_gene: TRBJ2-7
CDR3nt: TGTGCCAGCAGCGCCCGGGACAGGGGGCGATGCGGCTACACCTTC; CDR3aa: CASSARDRGRCGYTF; abundance: few; v_gene: TRBV7-2; d_gene: TRBD1; j_gene: TRBJ1-2
CDR3nt: TGCGCCAGCAGCCGAGGGGGACAGGGGACCCACGAGCAGTACTTC; CDR3aa: CASSRGGQGTHEQYF; abundance: -; v_gene: TRBV5-1; d_gene: TRBD1; j_gene: TRBJ2-7
CDR3nt: TGTGCCAGCAGTTTGTTGGGACAGGGTTACGAGCAGTACTTC; CDR3aa: CASSLLGQGYEQYF; abundance: few; v_gene: TRBV28; d_gene: TRBD1; j_gene: TRBJ2-7
CDR3nt: TGCAGCGTTGTGGGACTAGCGCCTAACAATGAGCAGTTCTTC; CDR3aa: CSVVGLAPNNEQFF; abundance: -; v_gene: TRBV29-1; d_gene: TRBD2; j_gene: TRBJ2-1
CDR3nt: TGTGCCGGCAGCTTAGTTTCCGCCCTCCGGGGCTACGAGCAGTACTTC; CDR3aa: CAGSLVSALRGYEQYF; abundance: -; v_gene: TRBV7-2; d_gene: -; j_gene: TRBJ2-7
CDR3nt: TGCAGTGCTAGAAGTACAGGGAGGACTGAAGCTTTCTTT; CDR3aa: CSARSTGRTEAFF; abundance: few; v_gene: TRBV20-1; d_gene: -; j_gene: TRBJ1-1
CDR3nt: TGTGCCAGCAGCTTAGGCGGGAACCACCCCGGGGAGCTGTTTTTT; CDR3aa: CASSLGGNHPGELFF; abundance: few; v_gene: TRBV7-3; d_gene: -; j_gene: TRBJ2-2
CDR3nt: TGTGCCAGCAGCTCGGCAGGGTTGGAGACCCAGTACTTC; CDR3aa: CASSSAGLETQYF; abundance: few; v_gene: TRBV7-9; d_gene: -; j_gene: TRBJ2-5
CDR3nt: TGTGCCATCAGTGAACCACCGGGACAGGGTTACGGGCAGTACTTC; CDR3aa: CAISEPPGQGYGQYF; abundance: -; v_gene: TRBV10-3; d_gene: TRBD1; j_gene: TRBJ2-4
CDR3nt: TGCGCCAGCAGCCCCCCGTATGGATTGGACAATGAGCAGTTCTTC; CDR3aa: CASSPPYGLDNEQFF; abundance: -; v_gene: TRBV5-1; d_gene: -; j_gene: TRBJ2-1
CDR3nt: TGTGCCAGCAGTTACCATGTCACCGTTACAGGGTACTACAATGAGCAGTACTTC; CDR3aa: CASSYHVTVTGYYNEQYF; abundance: -; v_gene: TRBV6-2/TRBV6-3; d_gene: -; j_gene: TRBJ2-7
CDR3nt: TGCAGTGCTAGGAGACAGGCTTTAGGCTACAATGAGCAGTTCTTC; CDR3aa: CSARRQALGYNEQFF; abundance: -; v_gene: TRBV20-1; d_gene: -; j_gene: TRBJ2-1
CDR3nt: TGTGCCAGCAGAGCAACTAGCGGATCCTCCTACGAGCAGTACTTC; CDR3aa: CASRATSGSSYEQYF; abundance: -; v_gene: TRBV2; d_gene: TRBD2; j_gene: TRBJ2-7
CDR3nt: TGCAGCGTCGAACCGACTAGCGGGAAAAACAATGAGCAGTTCTTC; CDR3aa: CSVEPTSGKNNEQFF; abundance: few; v_gene: TRBV29-1; d_gene: TRBD2; j_gene: TRBJ2-1
CDR3nt: TGCGCCAGCAGCGCGGATGCTGGCTCCTACAATGAGCAGTTCTTC; CDR3aa: CASSADAGSYNEQFF; abundance: few; v_gene: TRBV5-1; d_gene: -; j_gene: TRBJ2-1
CDR3nt: TGTGCCAGCAGTTACGGACTCGTCGGGCGCGAGCAGTACTTC; CDR3aa: CASSYGLVGREQYF; abundance: -; v_gene: TRBV6-2/TRBV6-3; d_gene: -; j_gene: TRBJ2-7
CDR3nt: TGTGCCAGCAGCCGGCACGGGACAGAGCTTGACATTCAGTACTTC; CDR3aa: CASSRHGTELDIQYF; abundance: few; v_gene: TRBV6-2/TRBV6-3; d_gene: TRBD1; j_gene: TRBJ2-4
CDR3nt: TGTGCCAGCAGTTCCTGGGACTCGCAGTTCTTC; CDR3aa: CASSSWDSQFF; abundance: -; v_gene: TRBV6-1; d_gene: -; j_gene: TRBJ2-1
CDR3nt: TGCGCCAGCAGCTTGGCCACGGTCGCCTATGGCTACACCTTC; CDR3aa: CASSLATVAYGYTF; abundance: -; v_gene: TRBV5-1; d_gene: -; j_gene: TRBJ1-2
CDR3nt: TGCAGTGCTGGAACAGGGACTAGCGGGATCGGCGAGCAGTACTTC; CDR3aa: CSAGTGTSGIGEQYF; abundance: few; v_gene: TRBV20-1; d_gene: TRBD2; j_gene: TRBJ2-7
CDR3nt: TGTGCCAGCAGCCCTCGACTAGGGGTCGGTACGCAGTATTTT; CDR3aa: CASSPRLGVGTQYF; abundance: -; v_gene: TRBV7-2; d_gene: -; j_gene: TRBJ2-3
CDR3nt: TGTGTCACCAGTGACCAGGGGGGATACGAGCAGTACTTC; CDR3aa: CVTSDQGGYEQYF; abundance: -; v_gene: TRBV24-1; d_gene: -; j_gene: TRBJ2-7
CDR3nt: TGCAGCGTTGTGGGGTTCAATGAGCAGTTCTTC; CDR3aa: CSVVGFNEQFF; abundance: few; v_gene: TRBV29-1; d_gene: -; j_gene: TRBJ2-1
CDR3nt: TGCAGTGAAGAGGGGGGAGGGCGTGAAGATACGCAGTATTTT; CDR3aa: CSEEGGGREDTQYF; abundance: -; v_gene: TRBV20-1; d_gene: -; j_gene: TRBJ2-3